A single sample gave rise to the 14 T cell receptor beta chains below, sequenced in a study of T cells in localized non-small cell lung cancer. Libraries were prepared by immunoSEQ multiplex PCR; TCRdb keeps only in-frame clonotypes and omits some of them. The table records about 21,000 clones, 88% of them present only once. Sequencing was performed on peripheral blood mononuclear cells, taken before any cancer treatment. Receptors originate from a male donor aged 60 or older with stage II lung adenocarcinoma.

V is TRBV28 and J is TRBJ2-1; the match to TRBD2 covers 10 bases. This CDR3 is built from 15 residues. The germline CDR1 and CDR2 sequences are MDHEN and SYDVKM. V trimming: 3 bases; J trimming: 8 bases; junction bases outside the gene matches: 7. The CDR3 coding sequence is TGTGCCAGCAGTTTGTCTAGCGGGAGTTTCGATGAGCAGTTCTTC. Translating gives CASSLSSGSFDEQFF.

The V gene is TRBV9, the J gene TRBJ2-5, with 7 bases identical to TRBD2. The length of the CDR3 is 18 residues. Germline loops: CDR1 SGDLS, CDR2 YYNGEE. V lost 0 bases and J lost 1; bases outside the gene matches: 12. The CDR3 DNA reads TGTGCCAGCAGCGTAGGAGTTGCTAGCGGAAGGGTCCAAGAGACCCAGTACTTC. Encoded protein: CASSVGVASGRVQETQYF.

V and J are TRBV19 and TRBJ2-7, with TRBD1 identical over 7 bases. Germline CDR1 is LNHDA and CDR2 is SQIVND (reference sequence). This CDR3 is built from 12 residues. Trimming at V came to 6 bases and at J to 3 bases, leaving 2 bases not matched to a gene. The CDR3 DNA reads TGTGCCAGTAGGGCAGGGGGCTACGAGCAGTACTTC. Amino acid sequence: CASRAGGYEQYF.

J is TRBJ1-1 and V is TRBV28; D is ambiguous. The germline V gene encodes CDR1 MDHEN and CDR2 SYDVKM. CDR3 length equals 14 residues. Trimming cost V 0 bases and J 1 base, with 6 bases left between them. CDR3 region: CASSLWTPNTEAFF. CDR3 sequence (DNA): TGTGCCAGCAGTTTATGGACACCGAACACTGAAGCTTTCTTT.

The genes are TRBV28 and TRBJ2-7, with D tentatively TRBD1 or TRBD2 (6 bases each). Trimming pared 6 bases from V and 7 bases from J, leaving 13 bases between. The CDR3 is 12 amino acids. In germline, CDR1 is MDHEN, CDR2 SYDVKM. CDR3 region: CASSFGGGEQYF. Here the CDR3 DNA reads TGTGCCAGCAGCTTTGGAGGGGGTGAGCAGTACTTC. Full variable domain (remainder filled in from reference TRBV28 and TRBJ2-7): DVKVTQSSRYLVKRTGEKVFLECVQDMDHENMFWYRQDPGLGLRLIYFSYDVKMKEKGDIPEGYSVSREKKERFSLILESASTNQTSMYLCASSFGGGEQYFGPGTRLTVT.

This chain connects TRBV9 to TRBJ2-5; 11 nucleotides align to TRBD1. This CDR3 is 17 amino acids long. The ends lost 4 bases at V and 4 bases at J; junction bases unmatched: 12. CDR1 is SGDLS and CDR2 is YYNGEE in the germline V gene. Written as DNA, the CDR3 is TGTGCCAGCAGCCCCACCCACGGACAGGGGGCCGGAGAGACCCAGTACTTC. This translates into CASSPTHGQGAGETQYF. The entire variable domain, with the rest obtained from reference TRBV9 and TRBJ2-5, is as follows: DSGVTQTPKHLITATGQRVTLRCSPRSGDLSVYWYQQSLDQGLQFLIQYYNGEERAKGNILERFSAQQFPDLHSELNLSSLELGDSALYFCASSPTHGQGAGETQYFGPGTRLLVL.

This chain connects TRBV7-2 to TRBJ1-5, with TRBD1 identical over 7 bases. CDR3 length: 17 residues. CDR1 and CDR2 (germline): SGHTA, FQGNSA. V shed 2 bases, J shed 0 bases, and the junction held 7 bases outside the gene matches. CDR3 protein: CASSLTDRYYSNQPQHF. CDR3 nucleotide sequence: TGTGCCAGCAGCTTAACGGACAGGTACTATAGCAATCAGCCCCAGCATTTT.

This clone is medium-sized by share. This sequence joins TRBV5-1 and TRBJ2-1, with D possibly TRBD2 on 6 matching bases. V lost 3 bases, J lost 7 bases, and 8 bases lay in between. This CDR3 has 12 residues. Germline loops: CDR1 SGHRS, CDR2 YFSETQ. The CDR3 protein is CASSWAGNEQFF. The CDR3 region has the DNA TGCGCCAGCAGCTGGGCGGGGAATGAGCAGTTCTTC.

The J gene is TRBJ2-1, the V gene TRBV2; 9 nucleotides line up with TRBD2. This CDR3 comprises 14 residues. V lost 6 bases and J lost 8; bases outside the gene matches: 8. Germline CDR1 is SNHLY and CDR2 is FYNNEI. The CDR3 protein is CASSKGLAGDEQFF. DNA for the CDR3: TGTGCCAGCAGCAAGGGACTAGCCGGCGATGAGCAGTTCTTC.

The V call is TRBV5-6, the J call TRBJ2-7; D remains unclear. Germline-derived CDR1 and CDR2 are SGHDT and YYEEEE. The germline V and J ends were trimmed by 2 bases and 5 bases, with 17 bases remaining between them. This CDR3 is 15 amino acids long. The CDR3 nucleotides are TGTGCCAGCAGCTTTTTAGTCAGCTCCCAGGACGAGCAGTACTTC. Its translation: CASSFLVSSQDEQYF.

The V call is TRBV10-3, the J call TRBJ2-1; D call uncertain. The germline V gene has CDR1 ENHRY and CDR2 SYGVKD. Trimming pared 4 bases from V and 1 base from J, leaving 5 bases between. CDR3 length: 13 amino acids. The CDR3 bases are TGTGCCATCAGTGCCGGGTCCTACAATGAGCAGTTCTTC. This gives the protein CAISAGSYNEQFF.

The CDR3 loop is CASSEGQVGGYTF. For the CDR3, the DNA is TGTGCCAGCAGTGAGGGGCAGGTGGGGGGCTACACCTTC. The chain recombines TRBV2 with TRBJ1-2; TRBD1 might be the D (5 bases). Trimming stripped 3 bases from V and 8 bases from J, with 13 bases between. Germline values: CDR1 SNHLY, CDR2 FYNNEI. CDR3 length equals 13 residues.

The CDR3 is CASSMGVWGEQFF. The CDR3 DNA is TGTGCCAGTAGTATGGGGGTCTGGGGTGAGCAGTTCTTC. This chain connects TRBV19 to TRBJ2-1; D may match TRBD1 or TRBD2 (5 bases each). CDR3 length equals 13 residues. V gave up 3 bases and J gave up 9 bases, with 12 bases separating them. The germline gives CDR1 LNHDA, CDR2 SQIVND (reference sequence).

V usage is TRBV27 and J usage is TRBJ2-5, with D perhaps TRBD1 (5 bases). Trimming pared 0 bases from V and 1 base from J, leaving 9 bases between. Germline CDR1 is MNHEY and CDR2 is SMNVEV (reference sequence). The length of the CDR3 is 15 residues. Here the CDR3 DNA reads TGTGCCAGCAGTTTATCGAGCAGGGTCCAAGAGACCCAGTACTTC. The encoded protein is CASSLSSRVQETQYF.